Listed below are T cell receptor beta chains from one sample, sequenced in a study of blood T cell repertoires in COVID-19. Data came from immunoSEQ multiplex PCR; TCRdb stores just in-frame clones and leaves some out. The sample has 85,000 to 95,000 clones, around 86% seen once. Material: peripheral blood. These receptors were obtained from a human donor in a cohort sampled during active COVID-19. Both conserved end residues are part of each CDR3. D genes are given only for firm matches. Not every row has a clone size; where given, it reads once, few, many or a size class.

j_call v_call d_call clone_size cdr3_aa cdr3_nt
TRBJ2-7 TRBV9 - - CASSVAPSPSYEQYF TGTGCCAGCAGCGTAGCCCCGAGTCCCTCCTACGAGCAGTACTTC
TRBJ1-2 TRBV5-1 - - CASRSNTGQLYGYTF TGCGCCAGCAGATCTAATACCGGACAGCTCTATGGCTACACCTTC
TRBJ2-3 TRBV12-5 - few CASGPQASTDTQYF TGTGCTAGTGGTCCTCAAGCGAGCACAGATACGCAGTATTTT
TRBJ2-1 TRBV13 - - CASSPAGERYNEQFF TGTGCCAGCAGCCCCGCCGGGGAGAGGTACAATGAGCAGTTCTTC
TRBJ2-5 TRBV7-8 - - CASRQGETQYF TGTGCCAGCAGGCAGGGGGAGACCCAGTACTTC
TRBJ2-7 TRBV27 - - CASSFSPGQNEQYF TGTGCCAGCAGTTTCTCCCCAGGACAAAACGAGCAGTACTTC
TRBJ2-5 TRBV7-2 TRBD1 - CASSFAGTEETQYF TGTGCCAGCAGCTTCGCCGGGACAGAGGAGACCCAGTACTTC
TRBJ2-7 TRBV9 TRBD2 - CASSLGLAGANLEQYF TGTGCCAGCAGCCTGGGACTAGCGGGAGCAAATTTGGAGCAGTACTTC
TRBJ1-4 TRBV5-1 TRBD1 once CASSLGQGNEKLFF TGCGCCAGCAGCTTGGGACAGGGAAATGAAAAACTGTTTTTT
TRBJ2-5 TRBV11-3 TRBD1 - CASSSRQGETQYF TGTGCCAGCAGCTCTAGACAGGGGGAGACCCAGTACTTC